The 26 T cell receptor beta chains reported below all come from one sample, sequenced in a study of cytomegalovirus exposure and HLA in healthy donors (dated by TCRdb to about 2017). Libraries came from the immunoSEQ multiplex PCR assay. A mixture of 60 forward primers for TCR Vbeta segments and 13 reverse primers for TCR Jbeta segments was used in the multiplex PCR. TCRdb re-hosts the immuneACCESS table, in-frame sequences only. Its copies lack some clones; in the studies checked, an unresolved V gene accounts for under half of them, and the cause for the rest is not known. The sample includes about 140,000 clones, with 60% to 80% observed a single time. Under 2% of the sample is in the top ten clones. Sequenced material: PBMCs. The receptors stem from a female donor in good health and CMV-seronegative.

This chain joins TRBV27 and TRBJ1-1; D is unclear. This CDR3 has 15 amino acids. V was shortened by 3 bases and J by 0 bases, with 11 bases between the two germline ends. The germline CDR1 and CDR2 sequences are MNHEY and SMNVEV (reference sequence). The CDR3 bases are TGTGCCAGCAGTTTTTATCCGGAGGTGAACACTGAAGCTTTCTTT. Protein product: CASSFYPEVNTEAFF.

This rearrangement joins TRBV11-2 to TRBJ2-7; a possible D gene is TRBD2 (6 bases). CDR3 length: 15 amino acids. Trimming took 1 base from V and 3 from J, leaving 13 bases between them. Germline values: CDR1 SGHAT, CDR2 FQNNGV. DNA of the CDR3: TGTGCCAGCAGCTTAGCCGGGACTGGGTTCTACGAGCAGTACTTC. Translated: CASSLAGTGFYEQYF.

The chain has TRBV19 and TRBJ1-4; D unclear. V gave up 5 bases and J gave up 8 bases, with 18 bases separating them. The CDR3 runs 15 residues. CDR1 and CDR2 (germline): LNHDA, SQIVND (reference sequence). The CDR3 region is CASSRRHLWNEKLFF. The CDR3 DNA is TGTGCCAGTAGTCGACGACACCTTTGGAACGAAAAACTGTTTTTT.

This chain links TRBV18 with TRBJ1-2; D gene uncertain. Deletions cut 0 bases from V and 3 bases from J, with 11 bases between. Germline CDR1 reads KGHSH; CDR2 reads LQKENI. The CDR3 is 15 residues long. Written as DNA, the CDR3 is TGTGCCAGCTCACCACCAAGCGGCAGAGACTATGGCTACACCTTC. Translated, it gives CASSPPSGRDYGYTF.

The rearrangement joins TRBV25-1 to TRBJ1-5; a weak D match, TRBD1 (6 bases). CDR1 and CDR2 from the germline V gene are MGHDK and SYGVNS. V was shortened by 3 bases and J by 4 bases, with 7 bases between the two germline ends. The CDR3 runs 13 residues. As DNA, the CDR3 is TGTGCCAGCAGTGATGACAGGAATCAGCCCCAGCATTTT. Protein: CASSDDRNQPQHF.

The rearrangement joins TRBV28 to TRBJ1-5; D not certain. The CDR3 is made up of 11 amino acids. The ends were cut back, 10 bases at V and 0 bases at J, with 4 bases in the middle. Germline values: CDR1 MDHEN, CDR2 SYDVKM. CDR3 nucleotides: TGTGCCACCTATAGCAATCAGCCCCAGCATTTT. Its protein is CATYSNQPQHF.

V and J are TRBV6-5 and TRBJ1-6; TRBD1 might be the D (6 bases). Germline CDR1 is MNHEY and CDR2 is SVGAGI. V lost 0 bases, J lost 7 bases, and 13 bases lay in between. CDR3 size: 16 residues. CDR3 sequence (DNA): TGTGCCAGCAGTTACTCTGGACAGAGATGGAATTCACCCCTCCACTTT. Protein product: CASSYSGQRWNSPLHF.

The CDR3 loop reads CASSLAGSQETQYF. Here the CDR3 DNA reads TGTGCCAGCAGTCTAGCGGGTTCCCAAGAGACCCAGTACTTC. The chain joins TRBV6-5 to TRBJ2-5; 8 bases agree with TRBD2. V lost 5 bases, J lost 1 base, and 3 bases stayed unmatched. Germline values: CDR1 MNHEY, CDR2 SVGAGI. CDR3 size: 14 residues.

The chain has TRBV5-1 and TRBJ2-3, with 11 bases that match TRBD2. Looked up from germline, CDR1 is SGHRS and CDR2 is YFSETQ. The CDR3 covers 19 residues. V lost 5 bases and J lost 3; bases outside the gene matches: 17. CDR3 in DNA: TGCGCCAGCAGTCTGGGGCTAGCGGGGGGACCGGGGCCAACAGATACGCAGTATTTT. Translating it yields CASSLGLAGGPGPTDTQYF. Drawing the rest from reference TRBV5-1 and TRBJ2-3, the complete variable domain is KAGVTQTPRYLIKTRGQQVTLSCSPISGHRSVSWYQQTPGQGLQFLFEYFSETQRNKGNFPGRFSGRQFSNSRSEMNVSTLELGDSALYLCASSLGLAGGPGPTDTQYFGPGTRLTVL.

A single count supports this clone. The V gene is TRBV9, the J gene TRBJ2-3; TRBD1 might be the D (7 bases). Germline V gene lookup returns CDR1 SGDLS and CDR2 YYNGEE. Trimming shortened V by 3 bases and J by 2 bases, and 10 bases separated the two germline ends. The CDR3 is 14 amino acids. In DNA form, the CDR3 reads TGTGCCAGCAGCGGCAGGGGGGCCACAGATACGCAGTATTTT. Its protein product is CASSGRGATDTQYF.

CDR3 coding DNA: TGTGCCAGCAGCTTATTGACTAGCGGGAGAGGGACCCAGTACTTC. Translated: CASSLLTSGRGTQYF. The chain has TRBV7-9 and TRBJ2-5, with 12 bases fitting TRBD2. The CDR3 has 15 amino acids. Germline V CDR1 and CDR2: SEHNR, FQNEAQ (reference sequence). V lost 2 bases, J lost 7 bases, and 5 bases stayed unmatched.

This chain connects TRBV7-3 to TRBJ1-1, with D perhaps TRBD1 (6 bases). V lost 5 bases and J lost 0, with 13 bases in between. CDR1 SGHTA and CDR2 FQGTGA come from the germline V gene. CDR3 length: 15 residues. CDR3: CASSRSGQMNTEAFF. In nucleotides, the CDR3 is TGTGCCAGCAGCCGTTCCGGACAGATGAACACTGAAGCTTTCTTT. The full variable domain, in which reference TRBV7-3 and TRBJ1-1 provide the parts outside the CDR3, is GAGVSQTPSNKVTEKGKYVELRCDPISGHTALYWYRQSLGQGPEFLIYFQGTGAADDSGLPNDRFFAVRPEGSVSTLKIQRTERGDSAVYLCASSRSGQMNTEAFFGQGTRLTVV.

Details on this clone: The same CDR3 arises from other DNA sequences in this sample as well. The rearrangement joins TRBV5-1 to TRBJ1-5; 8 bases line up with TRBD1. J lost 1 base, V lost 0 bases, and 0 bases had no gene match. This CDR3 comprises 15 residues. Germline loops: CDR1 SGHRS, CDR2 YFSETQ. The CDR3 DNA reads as TGCGCCAGCAGCTTGGGGACAGGGAGCAATCAGCCCCAGCATTTT. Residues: CASSLGTGSNQPQHF.

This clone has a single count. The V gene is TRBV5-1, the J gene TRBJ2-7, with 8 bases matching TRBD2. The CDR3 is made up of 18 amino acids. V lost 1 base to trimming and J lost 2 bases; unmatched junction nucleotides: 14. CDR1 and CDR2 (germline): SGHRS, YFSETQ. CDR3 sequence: CASSLTIPAGGQAYEQYF. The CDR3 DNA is TGCGCCAGCAGCTTGACCATCCCCGCGGGGGGTCAGGCCTACGAGCAGTACTTC.

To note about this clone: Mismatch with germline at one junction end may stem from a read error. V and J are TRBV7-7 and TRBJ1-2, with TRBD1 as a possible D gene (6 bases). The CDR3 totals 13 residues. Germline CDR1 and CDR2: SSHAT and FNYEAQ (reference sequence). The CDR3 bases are TGCCTACTGCCCCAGTCGACAGGCTATGGCTACACCTTC. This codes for CLLPQSTGYGYTF.

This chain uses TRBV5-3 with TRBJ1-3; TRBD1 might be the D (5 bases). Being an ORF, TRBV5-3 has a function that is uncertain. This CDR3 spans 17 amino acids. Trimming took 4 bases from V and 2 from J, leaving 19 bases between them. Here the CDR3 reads CARSRSYGWGAGNTIYF. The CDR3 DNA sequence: TGTGCCAGAAGCCGATCTTACGGGTGGGGGGCTGGAAACACCATATATTTT.

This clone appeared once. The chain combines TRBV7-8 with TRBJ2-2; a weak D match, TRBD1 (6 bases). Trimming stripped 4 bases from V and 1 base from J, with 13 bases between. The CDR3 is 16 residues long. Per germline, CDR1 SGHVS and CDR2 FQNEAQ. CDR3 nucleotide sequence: TGTGCCAGCAGCTCTGGACAGATTTTGAACACCGGGGAGCTGTTTTTT. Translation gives CASSSGQILNTGELFF.

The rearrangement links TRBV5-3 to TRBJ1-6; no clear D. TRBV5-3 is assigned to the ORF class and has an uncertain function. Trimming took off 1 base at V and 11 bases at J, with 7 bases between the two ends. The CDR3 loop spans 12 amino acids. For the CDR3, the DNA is TGTGCCAGAAGCTTGAACAAAGCACCCCTCCACTTT. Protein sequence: CARSLNKAPLHF.

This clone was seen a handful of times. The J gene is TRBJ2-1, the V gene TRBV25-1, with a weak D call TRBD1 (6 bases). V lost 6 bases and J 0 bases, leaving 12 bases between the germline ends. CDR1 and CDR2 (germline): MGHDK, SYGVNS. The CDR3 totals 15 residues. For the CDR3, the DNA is TGTGCCAGCAGCCGACTGGGGGCCTCCTACAATGAGCAGTTCTTC. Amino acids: CASSRLGASYNEQFF.

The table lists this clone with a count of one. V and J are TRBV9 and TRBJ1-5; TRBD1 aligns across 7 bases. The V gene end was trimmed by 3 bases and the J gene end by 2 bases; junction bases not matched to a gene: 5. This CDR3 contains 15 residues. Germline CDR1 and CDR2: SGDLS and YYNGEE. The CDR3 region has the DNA TGTGCCAGCAGCGCCTCTGGACAGGGCAATCAGCCCCAGCATTTT. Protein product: CASSASGQGNQPQHF.

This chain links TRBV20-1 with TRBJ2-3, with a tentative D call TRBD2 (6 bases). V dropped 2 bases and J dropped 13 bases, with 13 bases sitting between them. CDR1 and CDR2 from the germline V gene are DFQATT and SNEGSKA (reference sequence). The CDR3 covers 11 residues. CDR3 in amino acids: CSARRDSQEYF. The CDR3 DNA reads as TGCAGTGCTAGACGGGACTCCCAGGAGTATTTT.

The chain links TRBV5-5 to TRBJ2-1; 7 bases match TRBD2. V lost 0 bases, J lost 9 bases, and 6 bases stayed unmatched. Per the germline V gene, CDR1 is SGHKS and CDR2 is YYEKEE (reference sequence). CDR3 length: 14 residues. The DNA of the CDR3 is TGTGCCAGCAGCTTGGTACGGGAGGCAGGTGAGCAGTTCTTC. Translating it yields CASSLVREAGEQFF.

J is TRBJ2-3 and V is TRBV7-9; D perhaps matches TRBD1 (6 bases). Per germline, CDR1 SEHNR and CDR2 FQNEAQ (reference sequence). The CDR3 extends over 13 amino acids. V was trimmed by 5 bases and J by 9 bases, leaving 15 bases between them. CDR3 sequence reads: CASSTQTGETQYF. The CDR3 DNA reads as TGTGCCAGCAGCACGCAGACAGGAGAGACGCAGTATTTT.

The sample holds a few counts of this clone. The CDR3 spells CASSVHQGGNTEAFF. The CDR3 nucleotides read TGTGCCAGCAGCGTCCACCAGGGGGGGAACACTGAAGCTTTCTTT. J is TRBJ1-1 and V is TRBV9; the match to TRBD1 covers 7 bases. V dropped 2 bases and J dropped 1; count of bases not matched to a gene: 5. The germline V gene has CDR1 SGDLS and CDR2 YYNGEE. This CDR3 spans 15 amino acids.

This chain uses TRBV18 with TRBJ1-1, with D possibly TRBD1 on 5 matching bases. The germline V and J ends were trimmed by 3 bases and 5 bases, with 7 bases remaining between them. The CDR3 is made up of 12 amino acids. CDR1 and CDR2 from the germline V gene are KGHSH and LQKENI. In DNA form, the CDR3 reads TGTGCCAGCTCACCGGAGGGGACTGAAGCTTTCTTT. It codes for CASSPEGTEAFF.

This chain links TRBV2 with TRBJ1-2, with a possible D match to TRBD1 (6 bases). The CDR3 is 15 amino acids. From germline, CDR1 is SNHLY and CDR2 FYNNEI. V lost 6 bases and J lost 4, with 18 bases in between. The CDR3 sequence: CASSQIEGGGYGYTF. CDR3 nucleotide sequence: TGTGCCAGCAGCCAAATAGAAGGGGGGGGCTATGGCTACACCTTC.